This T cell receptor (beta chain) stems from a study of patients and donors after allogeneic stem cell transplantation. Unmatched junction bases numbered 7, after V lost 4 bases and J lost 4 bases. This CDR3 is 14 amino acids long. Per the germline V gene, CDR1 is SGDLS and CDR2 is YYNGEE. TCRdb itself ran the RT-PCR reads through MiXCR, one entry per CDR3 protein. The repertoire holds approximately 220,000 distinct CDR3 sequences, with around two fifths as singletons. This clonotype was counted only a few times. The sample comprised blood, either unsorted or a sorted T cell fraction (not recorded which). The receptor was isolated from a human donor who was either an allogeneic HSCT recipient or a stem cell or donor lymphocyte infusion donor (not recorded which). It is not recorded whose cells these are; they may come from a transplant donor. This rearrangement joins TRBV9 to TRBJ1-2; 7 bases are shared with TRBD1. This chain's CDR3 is CASSTPGQLYGYTF. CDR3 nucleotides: TGTGCCAGCAGCACACCGGGACAGCTCTATGGCTACACCTTC.